These 21 T cell receptor beta chains were sequenced from one sample in a study of T cells in Graves' hyperthyroidism and ophthalmopathy. Authors of the study amplified TCR beta CDR3 regions from RNA transcripts. The HTBI primer set was used in a first-round RT-PCR of the TCR CDR3. TCRdb redid the calling of the multiplex PCR reads with MiXCR, one entry per CDR3 protein. This repertoire shows approximately 400,000 distinct CDR3 sequences, more than 13% found once; its top ten account for 25% to 30%. The specimen sequenced was blood. The receptors derive from a middle-aged man with Graves' ophthalmopathy.

The chain links TRBV12-3 or TRBV12-4 to TRBJ2-7; D is possibly TRBD2 (6 bases). The J call could be wrong; TRBJ2-1 is a better fit for the DNA end. The CDR3 runs to 13 residues. The chain's CDR3 is CASSLGTNYEQFF. CDR3 in DNA: TGTGCCAGCAGTTTAGGGACTAACTACGAGCAGTTCTTC.

This clonotype was recorded many times. The CDR3 loop reads CSVEGISSDTDTQYF. CDR3 nucleotides: TGCAGCGTTGAAGGGATTAGTTCAGATACAGATACGCAGTATTTT. The chain has TRBV29-1 and TRBJ2-3; D is unclear. V dropped 1 base and J dropped 3 bases, with 14 bases sitting between them. There are 15 residues in the CDR3. Germline V gene data show CDR1 as SQVTM and CDR2 as ANQGSEA.

The sample holds many counts of this clonotype. The rearrangement links TRBV7-2 to TRBJ2-5; D call uncertain. The CDR3 is 11 residues long. Trimming cost V 7 bases and J 5 bases, with 8 bases left between them. Per the germline V gene, CDR1 is SGHTA and CDR2 is FQGNSA. CDR3 amino acids: CASTSTETQYF. The CDR3 bases are TGTGCCAGCACTTCCACGGAGACCCAGTACTTC.

The chain employs TRBV25-1 and TRBJ2-7; D uncertain. V was trimmed by 6 bases and J by 2 bases, leaving 11 bases between them. The CDR3 covers 13 residues. Germline V gene lookup returns CDR1 MGHDK and CDR2 SYGVNS. The CDR3 DNA is TGTGCCAGCAGAGGACCGACGACCTACGAGCAGTACTTC. Protein sequence: CASRGPTTYEQYF.

The chain carries TRBV11-2 and TRBJ2-1; TRBD2 might be the D (7 bases). The length of the CDR3 is 15 residues. V was shortened by 3 bases and J by 5 bases, with 14 bases between the two germline ends. Per germline, CDR1 SGHAT and CDR2 FQNNGV. This CDR3 reads CASSLWGGANNEQFF. The CDR3 bases are TGTGCCAGCAGCTTGTGGGGGGGCGCTAACAATGAGCAGTTCTTC.

This clonotype has just a few counts. The chain carries TRBV20-1 and TRBJ2-4; D is possibly TRBD2 (6 bases). Germline loops: CDR1 DFQATT, CDR2 SNEGSKA (reference sequence). CDR3 length: 15 residues. V shed 6 bases and J shed 0 bases, with 15 bases lying between them. The CDR3 loop reads CSATRRELAKNIQYF. CDR3 in DNA: TGCAGTGCGACACGCCGGGAGCTAGCCAAAAACATTCAGTACTTC.

The sample holds many counts of this clonotype. A much larger clone differs from this one at a single base, so this may be a read error. The CDR3 DNA is TGTGCCAGCAGCTTATTCTACGAGCAGTACTTC. Translation gives CASSLFYEQYF. The gene calls are TRBV7-9 and TRBJ2-7, with no clear D. The ends were cut back, 2 bases at V and 3 bases at J, with 2 bases in the middle. The CDR3 totals 11 residues. The germline CDR1 and CDR2 sequences are SEHNR and FQNEAQ (reference sequence).

In this sample, this clonotype turned up many times. This chain connects TRBV25-1 to TRBJ2-3; D remains unclear. The V end lost 0 bases, the J end lost 4 bases, and 8 bases lay between the germline ends. Germline-derived CDR1 and CDR2 are MGHDK and SYGVNS. This CDR3 comprises 14 residues. The CDR3 region has the DNA TGTGCCAGCAGTGAATATCGGGTTTCAGATACGCAGTATTTT. This sequence encodes CASSEYRVSDTQYF. The full variable domain, its missing parts supplied by reference TRBV25-1 and TRBJ2-3, is EADIYQTPRYLVIGTGKKITLECSQTMGHDKMYWYQQDPGMELHLIHYSYGVNSTEKGDLSSESTVSRIRTEHFPLTLESARPSHTSQYLCASSEYRVSDTQYFGPGTRLTVL.

Only a few counts were recorded for this clonotype. The CDR3 here is CASSQAWERRNTIYF. CDR3 bases: TGTGCCAGCAGCCAAGCTTGGGAACGAAGAAACACCATATATTTT. V and J are TRBV3-1 and TRBJ1-3; no reliable D call. V lost 1 base, J lost 5 bases, and 12 bases lay in between. Germline CDR1 LGHDT, CDR2 YNNKEL (reference sequence). The CDR3 extends over 15 amino acids.

This clonotype has ten or more counts. The chain recombines TRBV20-1 with TRBJ2-3; TRBD2 matches 7 bases. The germline CDR1 and CDR2 sequences are DFQATT and SNEGSKA (reference sequence). Trimming at V came to 3 bases and at J to 2 bases, leaving 5 bases not matched to a gene. This CDR3 has 14 residues. CDR3 DNA sequence: TGCAGTGCTAGGAGGGCGGGAGCCACAGATACGCAGTATTTT. Protein sequence: CSARRAGATDTQYF.

This clonotype was observed a few times. J is TRBJ2-6 and V is TRBV29-1; D uncertain. Trimming pared 4 bases from V and 3 bases from J, leaving 19 bases between. The CDR3 is 17 residues long. Germline V gene sequence: CDR1 SQVTM, CDR2 ANQGSEA. CDR3 in DNA: TGCAGCGTTGGTGTGGAGCACCCGCTCTTTGGGGCCAACGTCCTGACTTTC. This gives the protein CSVGVEHPLFGANVLTF.

This clonotype was counted ten times or more. For the CDR3, the DNA is TGTGCCAGCAGTTTGAAGCGGGGGTACCAAGAGACCCAGTACTTC. Amino acid sequence: CASSLKRGYQETQYF. The chain has TRBV27 and TRBJ2-5; 8 bases match TRBD2. The CDR3 totals 15 residues. V was clipped by 3 bases and J by 0 bases; unmatched bases: 3. Per the germline V gene, CDR1 is MNHEY and CDR2 is SMNVEV (reference sequence).

This clonotype was counted only a few times. The chain carries TRBV24-1 and TRBJ2-1; 14 nucleotides align to TRBD2. Germline V gene lookup returns CDR1 KGHDR and CDR2 SFDVKD. The CDR3 sequence is 18 residues long. V lost 1 base, J lost 3 bases, and 4 bases stayed unmatched. The CDR3 region is CATSDFSGLAGVYNEQFF. DNA for the CDR3: TGTGCCACCAGTGATTTTTCGGGACTAGCGGGAGTCTACAATGAGCAGTTCTTC.

In its sample, this clonotype was seen many times. This chain uses TRBV12-3 or TRBV12-4 with TRBJ2-2; 10 bases align to TRBD2. The CDR3 contains 14 residues. J gave up 6 bases and V 3 bases, and 1 base lay outside the gene matches. CDR3 protein: CASSLLAGAGELFF. The DNA for the CDR3 is TGTGCCAGCAGTTTGCTAGCGGGAGCCGGGGAGCTGTTTTTT.

This clonotype was counted many times. V gene TRBV5-1 combines with J gene TRBJ1-1, with D maybe TRBD1 (5 bases). The CDR3 is 15 residues long. The germline gives CDR1 SGHRS, CDR2 YFSETQ. Trimming removed 3 bases from V and 6 bases from J, with 18 bases in between. The DNA for the CDR3 is TGCGCCAGCAGCTACCAGGGCGGTATGATCGCTGAAGCTTTCTTT. It specifies CASSYQGGMIAEAFF.

This chain links TRBV11-3 with TRBJ2-1; possibly TRBD2 for D (6 bases). Germline CDR1 is SGHNT and CDR2 is YENEEA. V gave up 0 bases and J gave up 4 bases, with 13 bases separating them. This CDR3 comprises 16 residues. In DNA, the CDR3 is TGTGCCAGCAGCTTAGATCATAGCGGAGGGTACAATGAGCAGTTCTTC. Encoded protein: CASSLDHSGGYNEQFF.

This clonotype has only a few counts. This rearrangement joins TRBV20-1 to TRBJ2-7; 9 bases match TRBD1. The germline V gene has CDR1 DFQATT and CDR2 SNEGSKA (reference sequence). Trimming cost V 2 bases and J 2 bases; bases outside gene matches: 7. CDR3 length: 15 residues. The CDR3 loop is CSARYQDRGPYEQYF. CDR3 bases: TGCAGTGCTAGATACCAGGACAGGGGCCCCTACGAGCAGTACTTC.

This clonotype has a count of ten or more. The gene calls are TRBV11-2 and TRBJ2-2, with no clear D. V lost 2 bases and J lost 3, with 7 bases in between. This CDR3 region has 14 residues. Germline V lookup: CDR1 SGHAT, CDR2 FQNNGV. In nucleotides, the CDR3 is TGTGCCAGCAGCTTACAGTCAGACACCGGGGAGCTGTTTTTT. It codes for CASSLQSDTGELFF.

At least ten counts were recorded for this clonotype. The chain recombines TRBV3-1 with TRBJ2-7; TRBD1 is a possible D gene (6 bases). The germline CDR1 and CDR2 sequences are LGHDT and YNNKEL (reference sequence). V was pared by 0 bases and J by 2 bases, with 11 bases between. The CDR3 consists of 15 residues. CDR3 bases: TGTGCCAGCAGCCAAGAAGGCAGGGGAGCCTACGAGCAGTACTTC. It translates to CASSQEGRGAYEQYF.

This chain links TRBV6-2 or TRBV6-3 with TRBJ2-2; perhaps TRBD1 as D (6 bases). The germline CDR1 and CDR2 sequences are MNHEY and SVGEGT. V dropped 6 bases and J dropped 6 bases, with 14 bases sitting between them. The CDR3 spans 14 residues. CDR3 sequence: CASRWTVSPGELFF. The CDR3 DNA reads TGTGCCAGCAGGTGGACAGTCAGCCCCGGGGAGCTGTTTTTT.

This clonotype was seen many times. The CDR3 coding sequence is TGTGCCACCAGTTTCAGGGCAGATACGCAGTATTTT. Translation: CATSFRADTQYF. J is TRBJ2-3 and V is TRBV24-1; D may be TRBD1 (5 bases). Germline-derived CDR1 and CDR2 are KGHDR and SFDVKD. Trimming took off 6 bases at V and 4 bases at J, with 7 bases between the two ends. The CDR3 length is 12 residues.